This TCR beta chain was identified in a study of blood T cell repertoires in COVID-19. Study-wide context: T cells, B-cell-depleted T cells, or PBMCs supplied cDNA or gDNA.

Methods used by the authors: The authors estimated nucleated cell counts from reference gene primer amplification. The assay was immunoSEQ multiplex PCR, and TCRdb's table has in-frame clones only and misses some. The DNA was the basis for D and trimming; V, J and clone size are from that table. The table includes roughly 230,000 clones, 89% detected once. The origin of this receptor is a woman aged 40 to 55 who had recovered from COVID-19. Sequencing was carried out using peripheral blood.

CDR3 residues: CASSLFGGKTEAFF. CDR3 sequence (DNA): TGTGCCAGCAGTTTATTTGGGGGGAAAACTGAAGCTTTCTTT. V and J are TRBV28 and TRBJ1-1; tentative D call: TRBD1 (5 bases). V was pared by 1 base and J by 5 bases, with 11 bases between. Germline CDR1 and CDR2: MDHEN and SYDVKM. The CDR3 runs to 14 residues.